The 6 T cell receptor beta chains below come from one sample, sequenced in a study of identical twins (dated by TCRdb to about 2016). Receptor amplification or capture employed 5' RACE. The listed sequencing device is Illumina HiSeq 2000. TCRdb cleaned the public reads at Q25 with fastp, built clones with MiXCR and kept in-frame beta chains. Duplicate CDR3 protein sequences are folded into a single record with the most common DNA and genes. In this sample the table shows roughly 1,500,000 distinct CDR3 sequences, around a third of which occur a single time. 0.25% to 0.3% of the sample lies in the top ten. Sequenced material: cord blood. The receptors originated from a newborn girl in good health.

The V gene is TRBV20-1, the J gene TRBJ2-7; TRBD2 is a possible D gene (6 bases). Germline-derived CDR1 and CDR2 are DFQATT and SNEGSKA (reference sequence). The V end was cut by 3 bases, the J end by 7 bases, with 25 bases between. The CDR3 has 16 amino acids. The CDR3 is CSASSPSVGSYNEQYF. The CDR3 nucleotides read TGCAGTGCTAGTTCTCCTAGCGTCGGATCCTACAATGAGCAGTACTTC.

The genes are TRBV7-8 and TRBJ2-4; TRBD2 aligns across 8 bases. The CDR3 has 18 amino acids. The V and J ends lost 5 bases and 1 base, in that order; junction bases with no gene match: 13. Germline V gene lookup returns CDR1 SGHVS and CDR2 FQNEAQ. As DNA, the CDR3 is TGTGCCAGCAGCCTCGGGAGGGCGTCCAGTAGGGCCAAAAACATTCAGTACTTC. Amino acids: CASSLGRASSRAKNIQYF.

In DNA, the CDR3 is TGTGCCATCAGGGCCAGCCGAGGGTACAGGCTTTGGGAGCAGTACTTC. It specifies CAIRASRGYRLWEQYF. The V and J genes are TRBV10-3 and TRBJ2-7; D may correspond to TRBD1 or TRBD2 (5 bases each). There are 16 residues in the CDR3. Germline assignment: CDR1 ENHRY and CDR2 SYGVKD. Trimming stripped 6 bases from V and 7 bases from J, with 25 bases between.

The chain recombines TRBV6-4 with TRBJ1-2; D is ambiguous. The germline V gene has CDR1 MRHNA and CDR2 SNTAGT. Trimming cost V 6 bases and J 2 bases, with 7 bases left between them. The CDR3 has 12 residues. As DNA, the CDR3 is TGTGCCAGCAGAAACAGCAACTATGGCTACACCTTC. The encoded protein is CASRNSNYGYTF.

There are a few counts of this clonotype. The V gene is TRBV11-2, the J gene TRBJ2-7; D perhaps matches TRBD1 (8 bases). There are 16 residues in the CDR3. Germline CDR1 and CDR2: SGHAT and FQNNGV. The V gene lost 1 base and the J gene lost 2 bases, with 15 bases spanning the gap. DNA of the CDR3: TGTGCCAGCAGCTTAGGCGGGAGACAGGGGCCCTACGAGCAGTACTTC. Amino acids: CASSLGGRQGPYEQYF.

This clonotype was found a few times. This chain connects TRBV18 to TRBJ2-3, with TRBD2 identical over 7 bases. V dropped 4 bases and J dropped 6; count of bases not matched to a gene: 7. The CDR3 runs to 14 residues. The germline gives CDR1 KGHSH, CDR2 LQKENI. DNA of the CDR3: TGTGCCAGCTCACTGAGCGGGGACCCCGATACGCAGTATTTT. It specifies CASSLSGDPDTQYF.